This T cell receptor beta chain was profiled in a study of PD-1 blockade in mismatch repair-deficient tumors. At the level of the study: Patients had approximately 12 mismatch repair-deficient cancer types, all previously treated and progressing.

In regard to this clone: Antigen: not known.

Every patient had mismatch repair deficiency by PCR or immunohistochemistry. TCRs were sequenced from a few patients responding to pembrolizumab. Produced via immunoSEQ multiplex PCR; TCRdb's table is partial and in-frame only. The sample has some 40,000 clones, roughly 83% seen once. Points from the study as a whole: Rapid post-treatment expansion, then contraction, generally preceding radiologic response, marked tumor-resident clones.

The TCR sequence derives from an adult with mismatch repair-deficient cancer. This material consisted of PBMCs, taken 38 to 40 weeks after starting pembrolizumab.

For the CDR3, the DNA is TGCGCCAGCAGTAGAGGACTAGCGGGCTACTCTAGCACAGATACGCAGTATTTT. Translated: CASSRGLAGYSSTDTQYF. The chain uses TRBV5-1 and TRBJ2-3, with 11 bases matching TRBD2. The CDR3 is 18 amino acids. Germline values: CDR1 SGHRS, CDR2 YFSETQ. Trimming took 5 bases from V and 0 from J; bases not matched to a gene: 11.